The rows below give T cell receptor beta chains drawn from one sample of a study of monozygotic twins with inflammatory bowel disease. TCRdb reanalyzed the 5' RACE reads and collapses them to one entry per CDR3 protein, without DNA. Its listing shows more than 350,000 distinct CDR3 sequences. The sequencing sample was made of blood. Source of these receptors: a human donor with ulcerative colitis or Crohn's disease, or a healthy co-twin of an affected twin (not recorded which). Both conserved end residues are part of each CDR3.

CDR3 protein: CAWSDDTEAFF; V gene: TRBV30; CDR3 length: 11; J gene: TRBJ1-1
CDR3 protein: CASSPLAGGLGEQFF; V gene: TRBV18; CDR3 length: 15; J gene: TRBJ2-1
CDR3 protein: CASSQEVGSSYEQYF; V gene: TRBV4-3; CDR3 length: 15; J gene: TRBJ2-7
CDR3 protein: CASSPPIPTGGSNGYTF; V gene: TRBV18; CDR3 length: 17; J gene: TRBJ1-2
CDR3 protein: CASAGSVLETQYF; V gene: TRBV7-2; CDR3 length: 13; J gene: TRBJ2-5
CDR3 protein: CASSPRTSGGPSPYNEQFF; V gene: TRBV28; CDR3 length: 19; J gene: TRBJ2-1
CDR3 protein: CSASREPHNNEQFF; V gene: TRBV20-1; CDR3 length: 14; J gene: TRBJ2-1
CDR3 protein: CASRPPADTEAFF; V gene: TRBV12-3/TRBV12-4; CDR3 length: 13; J gene: TRBJ1-1
CDR3 protein: CASSLNGQGSRETQYF; V gene: TRBV12-3/TRBV12-4; CDR3 length: 16; J gene: TRBJ2-5
CDR3 protein: CASSQRTANTEAFF; V gene: TRBV3-1; CDR3 length: 14; J gene: TRBJ1-1
CDR3 protein: CSAPLDPARHYEQFF; V gene: TRBV20-1; CDR3 length: 15; J gene: TRBJ2-1
CDR3 protein: CASGKSGSLTYEQYF; V gene: TRBV7-2; CDR3 length: 15; J gene: TRBJ2-7
CDR3 protein: CASSPSGQGWTEAFF; V gene: TRBV18; CDR3 length: 15; J gene: TRBJ1-1
CDR3 protein: CASSLEAASIREQYF; V gene: TRBV5-1; CDR3 length: 15; J gene: TRBJ2-7
CDR3 protein: CASSRRGGGEQFF; V gene: TRBV3-1; CDR3 length: 13; J gene: TRBJ2-1
CDR3 protein: CASSTGLAPVGAETQYF; V gene: TRBV6-1; CDR3 length: 17; J gene: TRBJ2-5
CDR3 protein: CAITQDTYGYTF; V gene: TRBV10-3; CDR3 length: 12; J gene: TRBJ1-2
CDR3 protein: CASSSRGLRGDTQYF; V gene: TRBV5-1; CDR3 length: 15; J gene: TRBJ2-3
CDR3 protein: CASSLAGIQAFF; V gene: TRBV7-2; CDR3 length: 12; J gene: TRBJ1-1
CDR3 protein: CASRSRGAGQPQHF; V gene: TRBV6-2/TRBV6-3; CDR3 length: 14; J gene: TRBJ1-5
CDR3 protein: CASSPMGGTTYEQYF; V gene: TRBV7-3; CDR3 length: 15; J gene: TRBJ2-7
CDR3 protein: CASSRSSGANVLTF; V gene: TRBV5-1; CDR3 length: 14; J gene: TRBJ2-6
CDR3 protein: CASSEGQGRYEQYF; V gene: TRBV18; CDR3 length: 14; J gene: TRBJ2-7